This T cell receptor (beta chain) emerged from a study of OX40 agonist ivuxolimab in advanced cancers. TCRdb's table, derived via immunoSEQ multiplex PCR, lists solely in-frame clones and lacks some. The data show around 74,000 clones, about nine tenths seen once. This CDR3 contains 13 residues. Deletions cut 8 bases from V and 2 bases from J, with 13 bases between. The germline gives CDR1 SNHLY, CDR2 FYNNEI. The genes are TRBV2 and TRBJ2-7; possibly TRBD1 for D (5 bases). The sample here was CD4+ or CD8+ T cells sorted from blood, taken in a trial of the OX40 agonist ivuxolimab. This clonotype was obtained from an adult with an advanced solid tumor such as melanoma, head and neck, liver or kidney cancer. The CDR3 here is CASATLGAYEQYF. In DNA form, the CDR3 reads TGTGCCAGCGCCACTTTAGGGGCCTACGAGCAGTACTTC. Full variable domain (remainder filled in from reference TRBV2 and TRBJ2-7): EPEVTQTPSHQVTQMGQEVILRCVPISNHLYFYWYRQILGQKVEFLVSFYNNEISEKSEIFDDQFSVERPDGSNFTLKIRSTKLEDSAMYFCASATLGAYEQYFGPGTRLTVT.